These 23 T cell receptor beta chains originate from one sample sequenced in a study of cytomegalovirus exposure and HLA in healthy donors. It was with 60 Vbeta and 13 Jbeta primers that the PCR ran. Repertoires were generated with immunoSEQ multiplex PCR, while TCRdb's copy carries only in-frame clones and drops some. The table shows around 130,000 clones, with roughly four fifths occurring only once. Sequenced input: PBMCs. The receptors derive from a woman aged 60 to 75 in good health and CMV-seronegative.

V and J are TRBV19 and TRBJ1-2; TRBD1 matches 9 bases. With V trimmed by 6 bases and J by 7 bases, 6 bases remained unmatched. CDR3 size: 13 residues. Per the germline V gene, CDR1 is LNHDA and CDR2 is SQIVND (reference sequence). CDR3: CASRTGTGTGYTF. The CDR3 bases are TGTGCCAGTAGGACCGGGACAGGGACTGGCTACACCTTC.

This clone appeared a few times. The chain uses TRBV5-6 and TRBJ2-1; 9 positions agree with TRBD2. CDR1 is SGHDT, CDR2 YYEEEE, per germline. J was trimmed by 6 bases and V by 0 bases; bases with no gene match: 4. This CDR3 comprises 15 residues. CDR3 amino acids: CASSLVSGRGNEQFF. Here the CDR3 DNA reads TGTGCCAGCAGCTTGGTTAGCGGGAGAGGCAATGAGCAGTTCTTC.

Here the CDR3 reads CASSLDISWDTQYF. The CDR3 bases are TGCGCCAGCAGCTTGGATATTAGTTGGGATACGCAGTATTTT. This sequence joins TRBV5-1 and TRBJ2-3; D not certain. The germline gives CDR1 SGHRS, CDR2 YFSETQ. Trimming took 0 bases from V and 6 from J, leaving 11 bases between them. The CDR3 runs to 14 residues. Combining the CDR3 with reference TRBV5-1 and TRBJ2-3 gives the whole variable domain KAGVTQTPRYLIKTRGQQVTLSCSPISGHRSVSWYQQTPGQGLQFLFEYFSETQRNKGNFPGRFSGRQFSNSRSEMNVSTLELGDSALYLCASSLDISWDTQYFGPGTRLTVL.

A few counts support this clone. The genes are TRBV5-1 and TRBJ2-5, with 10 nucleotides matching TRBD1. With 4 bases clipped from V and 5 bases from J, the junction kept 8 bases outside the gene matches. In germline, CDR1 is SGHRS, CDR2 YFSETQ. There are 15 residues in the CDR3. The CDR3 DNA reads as TGCGCCAGCAGCCCCGGACAGGGGGTGTTGGAGACCCAGTACTTC. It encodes CASSPGQGVLETQYF. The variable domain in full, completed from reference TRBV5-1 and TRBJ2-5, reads KAGVTQTPRYLIKTRGQQVTLSCSPISGHRSVSWYQQTPGQGLQFLFEYFSETQRNKGNFPGRFSGRQFSNSRSEMNVSTLELGDSALYLCASSPGQGVLETQYFGPGTRLLVL.

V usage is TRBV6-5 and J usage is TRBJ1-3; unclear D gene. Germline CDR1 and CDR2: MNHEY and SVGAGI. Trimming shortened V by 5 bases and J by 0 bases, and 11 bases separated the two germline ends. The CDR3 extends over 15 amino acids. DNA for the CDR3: TGTGCCAGCAGTCCCTCGTACTTCTCTGGAAACACCATATATTTT. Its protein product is CASSPSYFSGNTIYF.

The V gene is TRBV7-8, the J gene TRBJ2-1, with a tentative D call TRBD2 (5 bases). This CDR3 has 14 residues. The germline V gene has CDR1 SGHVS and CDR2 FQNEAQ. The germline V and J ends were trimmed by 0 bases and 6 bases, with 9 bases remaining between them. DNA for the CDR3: TGTGCCAGCAGCTTAGCGGAGGACCGCAATGAGCAGTTCTTC. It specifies CASSLAEDRNEQFF. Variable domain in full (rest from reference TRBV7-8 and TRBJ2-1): GAGVSQSPRYKVAKRGQDVALRCDPISGHVSLFWYQQALGQGPEFLTYFQNEAQLDKSGLPSDRFFAERPEGSVSTLKIQRTQQEDSAVYLCASSLAEDRNEQFFGPGTRLTVL.

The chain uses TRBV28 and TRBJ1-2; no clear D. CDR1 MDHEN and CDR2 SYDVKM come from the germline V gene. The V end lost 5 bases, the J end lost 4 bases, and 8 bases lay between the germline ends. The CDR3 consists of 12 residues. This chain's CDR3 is CASSLNGYGYTF. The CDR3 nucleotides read TGTGCCAGCAGTCTGAACGGCTATGGCTACACCTTC.

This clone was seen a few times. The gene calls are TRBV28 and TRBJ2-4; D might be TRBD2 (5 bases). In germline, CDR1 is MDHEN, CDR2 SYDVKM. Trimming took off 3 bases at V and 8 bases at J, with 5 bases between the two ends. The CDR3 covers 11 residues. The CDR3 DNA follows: TGTGCCAGCAGTTTGCGGGACATTCAGTACTTC. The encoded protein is CASSLRDIQYF.

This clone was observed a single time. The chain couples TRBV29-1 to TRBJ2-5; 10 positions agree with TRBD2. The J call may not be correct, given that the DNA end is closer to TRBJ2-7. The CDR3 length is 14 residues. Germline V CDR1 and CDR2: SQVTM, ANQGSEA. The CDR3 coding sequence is TGCAGCGTTGCTAGCGGGAGTAAATCCTACGAGCAGTACTTC. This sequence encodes CSVASGSKSYEQYF.

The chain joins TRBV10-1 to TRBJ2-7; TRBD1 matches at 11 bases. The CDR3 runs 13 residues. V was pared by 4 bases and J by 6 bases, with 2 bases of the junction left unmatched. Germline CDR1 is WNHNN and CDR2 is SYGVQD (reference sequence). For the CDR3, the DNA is TGCGCCAGCAGTGGGACAGGGGGCCGCGAGCAGTACTTC. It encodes CASSGTGGREQYF.

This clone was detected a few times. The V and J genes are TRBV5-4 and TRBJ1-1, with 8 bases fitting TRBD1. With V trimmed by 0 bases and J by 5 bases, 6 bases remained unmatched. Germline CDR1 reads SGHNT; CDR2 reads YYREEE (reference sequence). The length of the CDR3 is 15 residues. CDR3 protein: CASSLAQGARTEAFF. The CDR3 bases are TGTGCCAGCAGCTTGGCGCAGGGGGCGAGAACTGAAGCTTTCTTT.

The CDR3 DNA follows: TGTGCCAGCAGCCAGACTTTGGACTATGGCTACACCTTC. This translates into CASSQTLDYGYTF. The gene calls are TRBV28 and TRBJ1-2, with D unresolved. V was cut by 6 bases and J by 3 bases, with 11 bases left in between. This CDR3 has 13 amino acids. CDR1 is MDHEN and CDR2 is SYDVKM in the germline V gene.

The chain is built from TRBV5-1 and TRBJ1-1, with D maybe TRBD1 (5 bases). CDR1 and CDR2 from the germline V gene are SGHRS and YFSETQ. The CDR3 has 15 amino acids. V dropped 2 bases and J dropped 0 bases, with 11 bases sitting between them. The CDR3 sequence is CASSLDRHMNTEAFF. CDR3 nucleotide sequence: TGCGCCAGCAGCTTAGACAGACACATGAACACTGAAGCTTTCTTT.

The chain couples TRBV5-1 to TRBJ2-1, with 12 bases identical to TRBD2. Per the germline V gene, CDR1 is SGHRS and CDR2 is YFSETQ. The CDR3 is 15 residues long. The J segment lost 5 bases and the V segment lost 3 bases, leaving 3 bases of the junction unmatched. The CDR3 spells CASSWTSGTDNEQFF. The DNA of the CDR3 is TGCGCCAGCAGCTGGACTAGCGGGACCGACAATGAGCAGTTCTTC.

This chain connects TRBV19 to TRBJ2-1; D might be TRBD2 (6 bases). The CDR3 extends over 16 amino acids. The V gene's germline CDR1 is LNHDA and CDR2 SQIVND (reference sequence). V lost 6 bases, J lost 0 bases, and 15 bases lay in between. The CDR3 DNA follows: TGTGCCAGTAGGTTCGGACTATCGAGCTCCTACAATGAGCAGTTCTTC. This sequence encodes CASRFGLSSSYNEQFF.

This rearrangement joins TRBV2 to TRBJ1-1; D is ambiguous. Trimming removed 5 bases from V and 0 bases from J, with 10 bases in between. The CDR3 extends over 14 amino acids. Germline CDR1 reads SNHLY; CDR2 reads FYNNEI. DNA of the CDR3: TGTGCCAGCAGTATTGGGCCGATGAACACTGAAGCTTTCTTT. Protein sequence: CASSIGPMNTEAFF. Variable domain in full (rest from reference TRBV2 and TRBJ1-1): EPEVTQTPSHQVTQMGQEVILRCVPISNHLYFYWYRQILGQKVEFLVSFYNNEISEKSEIFDDQFSVERPDGSNFTLKIRSTKLEDSAMYFCASSIGPMNTEAFFGQGTRLTVV.

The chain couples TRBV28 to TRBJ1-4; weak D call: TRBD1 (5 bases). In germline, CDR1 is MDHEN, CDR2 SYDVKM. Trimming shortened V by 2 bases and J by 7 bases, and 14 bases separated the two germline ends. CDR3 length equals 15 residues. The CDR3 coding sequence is TGTGCCAGCAGTTTAATCCGGCCAGGGCGTGAAAAACTGTTTTTT. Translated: CASSLIRPGREKLFF.

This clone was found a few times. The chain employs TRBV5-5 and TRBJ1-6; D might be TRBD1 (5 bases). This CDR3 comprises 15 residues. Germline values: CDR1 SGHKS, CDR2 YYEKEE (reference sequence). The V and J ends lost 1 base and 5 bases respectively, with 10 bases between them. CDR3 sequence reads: CASSLRSRDNSPLHF. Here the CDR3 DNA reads TGTGCCAGCAGCTTGAGGAGCAGGGATAATTCACCCCTCCACTTT.

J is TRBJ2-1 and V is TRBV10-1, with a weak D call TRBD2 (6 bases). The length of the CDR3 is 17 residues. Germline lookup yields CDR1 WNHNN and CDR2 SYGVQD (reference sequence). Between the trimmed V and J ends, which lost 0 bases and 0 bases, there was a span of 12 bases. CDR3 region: CASSESGTGSSYNEQFF. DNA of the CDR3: TGCGCCAGCAGTGAGTCGGGGACTGGGAGCTCCTACAATGAGCAGTTCTTC.

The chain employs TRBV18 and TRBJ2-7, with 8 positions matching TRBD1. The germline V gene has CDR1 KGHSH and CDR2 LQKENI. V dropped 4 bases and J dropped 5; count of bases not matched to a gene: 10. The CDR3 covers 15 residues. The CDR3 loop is CASSHQQGVVNEQYF. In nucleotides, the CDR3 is TGTGCCAGCTCACATCAACAGGGGGTCGTGAACGAGCAGTACTTC. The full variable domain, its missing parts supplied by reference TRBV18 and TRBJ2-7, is NAGVMQNPRHLVRRRGQEARLRCSPMKGHSHVYWYRQLPEEGLKFMVYLQKENIIDESGMPKERFSAEFPKEGPSILRIQQVVRGDSAAYFCASSHQQGVVNEQYFGPGTRLTVT.

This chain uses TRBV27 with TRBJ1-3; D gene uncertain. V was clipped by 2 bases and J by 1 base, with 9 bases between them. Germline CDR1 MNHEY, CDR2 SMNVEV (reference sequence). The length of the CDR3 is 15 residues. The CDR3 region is CASSLGEDSGNTIYF. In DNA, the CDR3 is TGTGCCAGCAGTTTAGGGGAGGATTCTGGAAACACCATATATTTT.

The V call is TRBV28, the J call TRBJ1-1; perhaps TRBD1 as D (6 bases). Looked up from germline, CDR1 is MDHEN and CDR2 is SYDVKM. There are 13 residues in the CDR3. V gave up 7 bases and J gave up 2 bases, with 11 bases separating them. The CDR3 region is CASKEQGNTEAFF. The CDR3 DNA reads TGTGCCAGCAAGGAACAGGGAAACACTGAAGCTTTCTTT.

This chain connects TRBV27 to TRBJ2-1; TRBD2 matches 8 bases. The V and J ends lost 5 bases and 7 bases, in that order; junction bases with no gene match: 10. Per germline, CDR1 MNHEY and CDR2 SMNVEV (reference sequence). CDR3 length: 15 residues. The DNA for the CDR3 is TGTGCCAGCAGTGGGCGAATAGCGGGGCGTAATGAGCAGTTCTTC. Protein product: CASSGRIAGRNEQFF.